The clone carrying this TCR beta chain showed up many times. The data are from a study of blood T cells in healthy people across ages. Trimming removed 3 bases from V and 4 bases from J, with 12 bases in between. CDR3 size: 14 residues. Germline assignment: CDR1 SGHRS and CDR2 YFSETQ. Together with a sample-barcoded 5' primer, a J-beta primer mix was included in a second PCR lasting roughly 6 to 12 cycles. TCRdb called the 5' RACE reads again in MiXCR, with one record for every CDR3 protein. The sample holds around 650,000 distinct CDR3 sequences; about 32% are singletons and the top ten take 15% to 19%.

The rearrangement uses TRBV5-1 and TRBJ2-3; D is perhaps TRBD2 (6 bases). The TCR comes from a woman aged 80 or over in good health. The sample comprised blood. The CDR3 region has the DNA TGCGCCAGCAGCTCTGGAGGGGTATCAGATACGCAGTATTTT. This translates into CASSSGGVSDTQYF.